These 4 T cell receptor beta chains were all obtained from the same sample, sequenced in a study of blood T cells in healthy people across ages. PCR was performed a second time for roughly 6 to 12 cycles using a sample-barcoded 5' primer and a J-beta primer mix. TCRdb re-called the 5' RACE reads with MiXCR, one entry per CDR3 protein. The table has just over 1 million distinct CDR3 sequences, around 43% seen once. Sample: blood. The receptors come from a woman aged 55-75 years in good health.

V gene TRBV6-2 or TRBV6-3 combines with J gene TRBJ2-1; TRBD2 matches at 12 bases. The germline CDR1 and CDR2 sequences are MNHEY and SVGEGT. The CDR3 is made up of 18 amino acids. The junction had 14 bases not matched to a gene; V was cut back by 0 bases and J by 11 bases. CDR3 nucleotide sequence: TGTGCCAGCAGTTACTCGAGTACTAGCGGGAGGTATTTGAATAAGCAGTTCTTC. Amino acids: CASSYSSTSGRYLNKQFF.

The CDR3 sequence: CAWSVSSGTDTQYF. The CDR3 DNA is TGTGCCTGGAGTGTGAGCAGCGGCACAGATACGCAGTATTTT. The V gene is TRBV30, the J gene TRBJ2-3; no reliable D call. CDR1 and CDR2 (germline): GTSNPN, SVGIG (reference sequence). V was shortened by 0 bases and J by 1 base, with 8 bases between the two germline ends. This CDR3 contains 14 residues. Full variable domain (outside the CDR3, taken from reference TRBV30 and TRBJ2-3): SQTIHQWPATLVQPVGSPLSLECTVEGTSNPNLYWYRQAAGRGLQLLFYSVGIGQISSEVPQNLSASRPQDRQFILSSKKLLLSDSGFYLCAWSVSSGTDTQYFGPGTRLTVL.

The chain recombines TRBV3-1 with TRBJ1-3, with TRBD1 identical over 11 bases. The J segment lost 4 bases and the V segment lost 3 bases, leaving 2 bases of the junction unmatched. This CDR3 spans 15 amino acids. Per germline, CDR1 LGHDT and CDR2 YNNKEL (reference sequence). The CDR3 sequence: CASSQGQGGGNTIYF. CDR3 nucleotide sequence: TGTGCCAGCAGCCAGGGACAGGGGGGAGGAAACACCATATATTTT. The full variable domain, in which reference TRBV3-1 and TRBJ1-3 provide the parts outside the CDR3, is DTAVSQTPKYLVTQMGNDKSIKCEQNLGHDTMYWYKQDSKKFLKIMFSYNNKELIINETVPNRFSPKSPDKAHLNLHINSLELGDSAVYFCASSQGQGGGNTIYFGEGSWLTVV.

This clonotype has at least ten counts. This chain uses TRBV20-1 with TRBJ2-3, with 9 bases that match TRBD2. CDR1 and CDR2 from the germline V gene are DFQATT and SNEGSKA (reference sequence). The ends lost 3 bases at V and 1 base at J; junction bases unmatched: 5. The CDR3 covers 15 residues. The CDR3: CSASRRTSGTDTQYF. The CDR3 nucleotides are TGCAGTGCTAGTAGGCGGACTAGCGGCACAGATACGCAGTATTTT.